These T cell receptor beta chains were read from a single sample in a study of early T cells in non-severe SARS-CoV-2 infection. TCRdb reanalysed the 5' RACE reads using MiXCR and keeps one entry per CDR3 protein. Counted here are roughly 62,000 distinct CDR3 sequences, roughly 8% occurring once; the ten biggest clones make up approximately 3.1%. Material: whole blood. All receptors derive from an adult who was a healthcare worker with PCR-confirmed SARS-CoV-2 infection or an uninfected control (not recorded which). Both conserved end residues are part of each CDR3. A D gene is named only where the DNA matches it firmly. Expanded clones get a size class; other rows say once, few or many, or leave the size out.

TRBV6-2/TRBV6-3	TRBJ2-4	once	-	CASRGTGAKNIQYF	TGTGCCAGCCGGGGGACGGGGGCCAAAAACATTCAGTACTTC
TRBV6-5	TRBJ2-2	few	-	CASSYSFRASNTGELFF	TGTGCCAGCAGTTACTCCTTCAGAGCCTCAAACACCGGGGAGCTGTTTTTT
TRBV7-3	TRBJ1-2	few	-	CASSSGPTNYGYTF	TGTGCCAGCAGCTCTGGACCCACTAACTATGGCTACACCTTC
TRBV28	TRBJ1-4	-	TRBD1	CASSLPQTGAEKLFF	TGTGCCAGCAGTTTACCACAGACAGGGGCTGAAAAACTGTTTTTT
TRBV28	TRBJ1-5	few	-	CASCRQVNQPQHF	TGTGCCAGCTGCCGACAGGTCAATCAGCCCCAGCATTTT
TRBV28	TRBJ2-1	few	-	CASSSPGSAHNEQFF	TGTGCCAGCAGTTCCCCGGGTAGCGCCCACAATGAGCAGTTCTTC
TRBV30	TRBJ2-1	-	-	CARSSDLYNEQFF	TGTGCCCGATCTAGCGACCTATACAATGAGCAGTTCTTC
TRBV25-1	TRBJ1-1	-	-	CASSESGPNTEAFF	TGTGCCAGCAGTGAAAGCGGGCCGAACACTGAAGCTTTCTTT
TRBV2	TRBJ1-2	few	-	CASSGDSRRPGYTF	TGTGCCAGCAGTGGTGACAGTCGGAGGCCTGGCTACACCTTC
TRBV21-1	TRBJ1-6	few	-	CASTIGPGPLRMDSPLHF	TGTGCCAGCACTATTGGGCCGGGACCGCTGAGAATGGACTCACCCCTCCACTTT
TRBV7-7	TRBJ2-1	few	-	CASSPLTPHNEQFF	TGTGCCAGCTCCCCACTGACACCGCACAATGAGCAGTTCTTC
TRBV5-4	TRBJ1-1	many	-	CASSPGQFASSAFF	TGTGCCAGCAGCCCTGGACAGTTTGCCAGTTCGGCTTTCTTT
TRBV7-3	TRBJ2-1	-	-	CASSLDGHEQFF	TGTGCCAGCAGCTTAGACGGTCACGAGCAGTTCTTC
TRBV29-1	TRBJ1-1	many	-	CSVAPGTQNTEAFF	TGCAGCGTTGCCCCCGGGACACAGAACACTGAAGCTTTCTTT
TRBV7-2	TRBJ1-2	-	TRBD1	CASSPQGDSTNYGYTF	TGTGCCAGCAGCCCGCAGGGGGACAGCACTAACTATGGCTACACCTTC
TRBV4-2	TRBJ2-3	many	-	CASSQDLAGETDTQYF	TGTGCCAGCAGCCAAGACCTGGCAGGGGAGACAGATACGCAGTATTTT
TRBV7-7	TRBJ2-1	few	TRBD2	CASSLGTSGLYNEQFF	TGTGCCAGCAGCCTTGGGACTAGCGGGCTATACAATGAGCAGTTCTTC
TRBV10-3	TRBJ2-4	few	TRBD1	CARPTTGASRLAKNIQYF	TGTGCCAGACCTACGACAGGGGCCTCCCGGTTAGCCAAAAACATTCAGTACTTC
TRBV27	TRBJ2-7	many	TRBD1	CASSLLPGQGNEQYF	TGTGCCAGCAGTTTACTCCCGGGACAGGGGAACGAGCAGTACTTC
TRBV7-9	TRBJ2-1	many	TRBD2	CASSLGLAGGITSEQFF	TGTGCCAGCAGCTTAGGCCTAGCGGGAGGAATTACAAGCGAGCAGTTCTTC